This passage covers 14 T cell receptor beta chains from one sample sequenced in a study of response to subunit inactivated influenza vaccine. Each CDR3 protein is one row after TCRdb ran MiXCR on the RT-PCR reads. The table has roughly 630,000 distinct CDR3 sequences, around 15% seen once. The sequencing here drew on PBMCs from blood, taken 14 to 15 days before vaccination. The receptors derive from a man aged 50 or older who received an inactivated influenza vaccine.

This clonotype was picked up many times. The genes are TRBV5-6 and TRBJ1-1, with 7 bases aligning to TRBD1. Trimming cost V 7 bases and J 4 bases; bases outside gene matches: 4. The length of the CDR3 is 12 residues. Germline V CDR1 and CDR2: SGHDT, YYEEEE. CDR3 loop: CASQRQGTEAFF. Written as DNA, the CDR3 is TGTGCCAGCCAACGACAGGGCACTGAAGCTTTCTTT.

This chain connects TRBV11-2 to TRBJ2-6; TRBD1 is a possible D gene (6 bases). In germline, CDR1 is SGHAT, CDR2 FQNNGV. Trimming took off 2 bases at V and 0 bases at J, with 14 bases between the two ends. This CDR3 comprises 18 residues. The CDR3 DNA sequence: TGTGCCAGCAGCTTAAAAACAGGGCCTCACTCTGGGGCCAACGTCCTGACTTTC. It encodes CASSLKTGPHSGANVLTF.

This clonotype came up a few times. The J gene is TRBJ1-6, the V gene TRBV15, with 8 bases identical to TRBD1. The V and J ends lost 5 bases and 10 bases, in that order; junction bases with no gene match: 4. Germline CDR1 LNHNV, CDR2 YYDKDF (reference sequence). The CDR3 length is 13 residues. The CDR3, as DNA: TGTGCCACCAGCCGAGGACAGGGATCACCCCTCCACTTT. Its translation: CATSRGQGSPLHF.

This clonotype was seen at least ten times. The chain is built from TRBV6-5 and TRBJ2-3; 8 bases line up with TRBD2. In germline, CDR1 is MNHEY, CDR2 SVGAGI. The CDR3 has 16 residues. V was clipped by 2 bases and J by 5 bases; unmatched bases: 9. The CDR3 loop reads CASSYITGGRGDTQYF. The CDR3 region has the DNA TGTGCCAGCAGTTACATTACGGGAGGGCGAGGAGATACGCAGTATTTT.

This clonotype was seen only a few times. This chain uses TRBV3-1 with TRBJ2-7; no definite D call. The CDR3 is 13 amino acids. The V and J ends lost 1 base and 4 bases respectively, with 8 bases between them. CDR1 LGHDT and CDR2 YNNKEL come from the germline V gene (reference sequence). DNA of the CDR3: TGTGCCAGCAGCCAAGGGAACGGATACGAGCAGTACTTC. Translation: CASSQGNGYEQYF.

V gene TRBV5-1 combines with J gene TRBJ2-1; 9 nucleotides match TRBD1. This CDR3 is 15 amino acids long. The trim removed 4 bases at V and 7 bases at J, leaving 9 bases unmatched. Germline assignment: CDR1 SGHRS and CDR2 YFSETQ. CDR3 sequence (DNA): TGCGCCAGCAGCCCCGGGACAGGGAGGGGAAATGAGCAGTTCTTC. It is translated as CASSPGTGRGNEQFF.

The chain employs TRBV29-1 and TRBJ2-1; TRBD2 aligns across 9 bases. CDR3 length: 13 amino acids. Germline V gene lookup returns CDR1 SQVTM and CDR2 ANQGSEA. The V and J ends lost 4 bases and 9 bases, in that order; junction bases with no gene match: 7. The CDR3 sequence: CSVGLAGLGEQFF. CDR3 bases: TGCAGCGTTGGGCTAGCGGGGCTAGGTGAGCAGTTCTTC.

This clonotype occurred many times. V usage is TRBV3-1 and J usage is TRBJ2-1, with TRBD1 as a possible D gene (6 bases). Germline CDR1 LGHDT, CDR2 YNNKEL (reference sequence). The CDR3 extends over 13 amino acids. Trimming removed 4 bases from V and 9 bases from J, with 13 bases in between. In DNA form, the CDR3 reads TGTGCCAGCAGCCGACCAACAGGGTTTGAGCAGTTCTTC. Its protein product is CASSRPTGFEQFF.

The rearrangement links TRBV29-1 to TRBJ2-7; 7 bases are shared with TRBD1. Losses at the gene ends were 4 bases for V and 7 bases for J; bases not matched to a gene: 10. CDR3 length: 13 amino acids. Per the germline V gene, CDR1 is SQVTM and CDR2 is ANQGSEA. The CDR3 region has the DNA TGCAGCGTTGCGCCGACAGGGTTATTGGAGCAGTACTTC. It codes for CSVAPTGLLEQYF.

This clonotype was counted a few times. This chain uses TRBV20-1 with TRBJ1-5; D ambiguous. This CDR3 region has 14 residues. Germline lookup yields CDR1 DFQATT and CDR2 SNEGSKA (reference sequence). V was cut by 1 base and J by 1 base, with 8 bases left in between. In nucleotides, the CDR3 is TGCAGTGCTAGAGTCGGGCCAAGCAATCAGCCCCAGCATTTT. Amino acid sequence: CSARVGPSNQPQHF.

The gene calls are TRBV5-6 and TRBJ2-2; D remains unclear. The germline gives CDR1 SGHDT, CDR2 YYEEEE. CDR3 length: 13 residues. The V end lost 5 bases, the J end lost 1 base, and 6 bases lay between the germline ends. CDR3 amino acids: CASRLRNTGELFF. CDR3 DNA: TGTGCCAGCAGATTAAGGAACACCGGGGAGCTGTTTTTT.

In its sample, this clonotype was seen many times. The chain combines TRBV5-1 with TRBJ2-1; the match to TRBD1 covers 9 bases. The CDR3 contains 15 residues. V was clipped by 5 bases and J by 7 bases; unmatched bases: 10. Per the germline V gene, CDR1 is SGHRS and CDR2 is YFSETQ. The CDR3 is CASSVGTGLWNEQFF. The CDR3 nucleotides read TGCGCCAGCAGTGTCGGGACAGGGCTTTGGAATGAGCAGTTCTTC. Filled out from reference TRBV5-1 and TRBJ2-1, the complete variable domain reads KAGVTQTPRYLIKTRGQQVTLSCSPISGHRSVSWYQQTPGQGLQFLFEYFSETQRNKGNFPGRFSGRQFSNSRSEMNVSTLELGDSALYLCASSVGTGLWNEQFFGPGTRLTVL.

The V gene is TRBV7-2, the J gene TRBJ2-5; D possibly corresponds to TRBD2 (5 bases). Trimming took 5 bases from V and 1 from J, leaving 11 bases between them. Germline CDR1 SGHTA, CDR2 FQGNSA. The CDR3 runs to 14 residues. CDR3 DNA: TGTGCCAGCAGCGCCTCCCGGGGCCAAGAGACCCAGTACTTC. This sequence encodes CASSASRGQETQYF.

The genes are TRBV15 and TRBJ1-5, with D hard to call. Trimming left V 0 bases short and J 5 bases short, with 11 bases between. This CDR3 is built from 15 residues. Germline lookup yields CDR1 LNHNV and CDR2 YYDKDF (reference sequence). The CDR3 DNA reads as TGTGCCACCAGCAGAGATTTTTCGCGGCATCAGCCCCAGCATTTT. Protein sequence: CATSRDFSRHQPQHF.